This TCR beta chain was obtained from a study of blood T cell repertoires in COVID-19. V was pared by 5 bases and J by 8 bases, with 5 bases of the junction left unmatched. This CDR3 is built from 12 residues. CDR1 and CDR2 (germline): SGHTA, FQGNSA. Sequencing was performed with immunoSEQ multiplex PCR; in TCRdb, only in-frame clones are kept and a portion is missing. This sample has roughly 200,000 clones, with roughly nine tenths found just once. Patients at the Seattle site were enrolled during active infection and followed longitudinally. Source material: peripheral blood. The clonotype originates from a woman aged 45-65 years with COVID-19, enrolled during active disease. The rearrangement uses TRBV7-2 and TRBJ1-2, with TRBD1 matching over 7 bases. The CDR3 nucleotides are TGTGCCAGCAGCCTAGGGGGCTACGGCTACACCTTC. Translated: CASSLGGYGYTF. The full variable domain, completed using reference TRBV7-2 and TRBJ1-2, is GAGVSQSPSNKVTEKGKDVELRCDPISGHTALYWYRQSLGQGLEFLIYFQGNSAPDKSGLPSDRFSAERTGGSVSTLTIQRTQQEDSAVYLCASSLGGYGYTFGSGTRLTVV.